This T cell receptor beta chain was recorded in a study of cytomegalovirus exposure and HLA in healthy donors. Study context: Among about 190 million T cells, an earlier analysis found 117 million unique TCR beta sequences. Whole-study findings and limits: In a later analysis, TCR beta V- and J-gene trimming was associated with a missense DCLRE1C variant. The classifier was said to identify cytomegalovirus status with high specificity and sensitivity.

60 Vbeta and 13 Jbeta primers were used in PCR. Repertoires were generated with immunoSEQ multiplex PCR, while TCRdb's copy carries only in-frame clones and drops some. Of some 130,000 clones in the sample, approximately 80% are singletons; the top ten hold roughly 1.2%. As to this clone: No antigen is known for it.

The V end lost 2 bases, the J end lost 4 bases, and 8 bases lay between the germline ends. The CDR3 runs 14 residues. CDR1 and CDR2 from the germline V gene are KGHSH and LQKENI. The chain employs TRBV18 and TRBJ2-2, with D unresolved. Specimen: PBMCs. The clonotype originates from a girl between 2 and 10 years old in good health and CMV-seronegative. CDR3 in DNA: TGTGCCAGCTCACCATCGCCAGGCACCGGGGAGCTGTTTTTT. Amino acids: CASSPSPGTGELFF.